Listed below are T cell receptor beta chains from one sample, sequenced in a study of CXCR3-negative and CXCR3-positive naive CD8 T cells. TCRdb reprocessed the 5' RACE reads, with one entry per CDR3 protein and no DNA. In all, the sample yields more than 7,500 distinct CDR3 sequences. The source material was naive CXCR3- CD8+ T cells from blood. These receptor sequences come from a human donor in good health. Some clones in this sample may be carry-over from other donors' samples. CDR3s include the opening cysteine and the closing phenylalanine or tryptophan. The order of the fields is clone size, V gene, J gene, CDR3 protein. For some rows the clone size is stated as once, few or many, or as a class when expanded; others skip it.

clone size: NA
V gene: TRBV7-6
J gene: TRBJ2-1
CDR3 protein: CASSLRARDRNEQFF

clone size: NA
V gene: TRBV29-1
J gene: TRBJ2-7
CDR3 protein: CSVTRTSGEQYF

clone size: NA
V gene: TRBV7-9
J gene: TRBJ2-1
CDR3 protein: CASPSGTHNEQFF

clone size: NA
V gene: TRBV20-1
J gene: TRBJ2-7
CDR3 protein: CSARDGWAGSIYEQYF

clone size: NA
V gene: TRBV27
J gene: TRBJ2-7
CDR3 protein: CASSLMPGSYEQYF

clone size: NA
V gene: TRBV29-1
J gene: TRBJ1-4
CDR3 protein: CSVEQGEREKLFF

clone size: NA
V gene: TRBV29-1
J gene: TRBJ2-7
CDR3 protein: CSVARDYEQYF

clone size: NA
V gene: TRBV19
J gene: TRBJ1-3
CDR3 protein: CASSPDGANAYGSSGNTIYF

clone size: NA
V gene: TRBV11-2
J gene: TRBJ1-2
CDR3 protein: CASSRSGAPSYGYTF

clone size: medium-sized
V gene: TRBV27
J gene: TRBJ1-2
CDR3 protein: CASSWNDRGLGYTF

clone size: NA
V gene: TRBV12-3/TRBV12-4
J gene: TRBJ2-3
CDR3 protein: CASSLGGLAGDTQYF

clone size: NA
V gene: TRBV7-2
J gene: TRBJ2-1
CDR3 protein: CASSLGSGLFHEQFF

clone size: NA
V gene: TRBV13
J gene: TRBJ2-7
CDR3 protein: CASSPGTVLRNEQYF

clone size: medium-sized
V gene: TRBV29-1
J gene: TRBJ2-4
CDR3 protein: CSVEWSGRATSGNIQYF

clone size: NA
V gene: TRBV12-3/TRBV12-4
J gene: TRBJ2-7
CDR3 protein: CASRPPGTGSHEQYF

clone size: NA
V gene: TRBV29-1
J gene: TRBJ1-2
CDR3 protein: CSVEDSTNYGYTF

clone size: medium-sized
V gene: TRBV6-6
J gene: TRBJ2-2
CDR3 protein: CASSYSNTGELFF

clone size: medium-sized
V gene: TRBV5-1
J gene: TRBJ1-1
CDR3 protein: CASSLGHKNTEAFF

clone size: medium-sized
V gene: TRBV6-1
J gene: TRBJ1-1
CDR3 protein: CASSDSPGQGPEAFF

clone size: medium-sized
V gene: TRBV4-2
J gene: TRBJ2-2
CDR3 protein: CASSQQIKLAGTGELFF

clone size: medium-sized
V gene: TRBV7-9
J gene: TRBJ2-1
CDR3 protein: CASSPIGLAEYNEQFF

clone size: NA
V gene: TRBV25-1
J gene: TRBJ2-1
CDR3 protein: CASSEPRQGSNEQFF

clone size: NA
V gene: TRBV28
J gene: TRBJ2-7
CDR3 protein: CASSFRGRTSYEQYF

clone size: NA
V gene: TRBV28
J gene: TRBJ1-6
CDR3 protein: CASSSIPGQGRPLHF

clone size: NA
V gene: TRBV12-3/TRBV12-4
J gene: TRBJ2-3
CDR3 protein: CASSSGGYTDTQYF

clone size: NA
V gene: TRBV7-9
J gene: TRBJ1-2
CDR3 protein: CASSFSRGDYGYTF

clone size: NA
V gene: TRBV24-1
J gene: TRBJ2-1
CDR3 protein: CATSDPTSGYPGSSYNEQFF